This is a list of T cell receptor beta chains from one sample in a study of T-cell memory formation after mild COVID-19. TCRdb re-derived calls from the 5' RACE reads in MiXCR, one entry per CDR3 protein. The sample yields hundreds of thousands of distinct CDR3 sequences, around 19% seen once. The sequenced sample consisted of PBMCs or a T cell subset sorted from them (not recorded which). These receptors originate from a man younger than 30 who had mild COVID-19 (a few samples of this study predate the infection). Cell type and time point are not known. Each CDR3 is given with its conserved first and last residue. D genes are given only for firm matches. The size entry is marked missing in some rows and otherwise reads once, few, many or a size class.

J,size,V,D,CDR3,DNA
TRBJ1-2,NA,TRBV19,NA,CASRTAGGYTF,TGTGCCAGTAGGACCGCGGGTGGCTACACCTTC
TRBJ2-3,NA,TRBV18,NA,CASSPRQATDTQYF,TGTGCCAGCTCACCACGGCAGGCCACAGATACGCAGTATTTT
TRBJ1-1,NA,TRBV5-5,NA,CASSLVLGNTEAFF,TGTGCCAGCAGCTTGGTTCTGGGGAACACTGAAGCTTTCTTT
TRBJ1-1,few,TRBV11-2,NA,CASSLTSRAPGAFF,TGTGCCAGCAGCCTTACATCCCGGGCCCCCGGGGCTTTCTTT
TRBJ2-1,few,TRBV7-3,TRBD2,CASSPNPLGSGGWNEQFF,TGTGCCAGCAGCCCTAACCCGCTTGGTAGCGGGGGCTGGAATGAGCAGTTCTTC
TRBJ1-1,few,TRBV2,TRBD1,CASSEGPGTGAFF,TGTGCCAGCAGTGAAGGCCCCGGGACAGGGGCTTTCTTT
TRBJ2-2,NA,TRBV20-1,NA,CSARVRGETGELFF,TGCAGTGCTAGAGTCAGAGGGGAGACCGGGGAGCTGTTTTTT
TRBJ2-3,NA,TRBV4-3,TRBD1,CDSSQEGASTDTQYF,TGCGACAGCAGCCAAGAGGGGGCTAGCACAGATACGCAGTATTTT
TRBJ1-2,few,TRBV12-3/TRBV12-4,TRBD1,CASRIGQGAGGYTF,TGTGCCAGCAGGATTGGACAGGGGGCAGGAGGCTACACCTTC
TRBJ1-4,NA,TRBV4-3,NA,CASSRKGGAVNEKLFF,TGCGCCAGCAGCCGGAAGGGGGGCGCGGTTAATGAAAAACTGTTTTTT
TRBJ1-1,few,TRBV5-1,NA,CASSLEAVANTEAFF,TGCGCCAGCAGCTTGGAGGCGGTAGCGAACACTGAAGCTTTCTTT
TRBJ1-1,NA,TRBV29-1,TRBD1,CSALDRLRAFF,TGCAGCGCATTGGACAGGCTAAGAGCTTTCTTT
TRBJ2-3,few,TRBV20-1,NA,CSAIIGADTQYF,TGCAGTGCTATTATCGGGGCAGATACGCAGTATTTT
TRBJ1-2,few,TRBV5-6,TRBD1,CASSSVWPEGAGGYTF,TGTGCCAGCAGCTCGGTATGGCCGGAGGGGGCAGGCGGCTACACCTTC
TRBJ1-4,NA,TRBV27,NA,CASSFLAPRATNEKLFF,TGTGCCAGCAGTTTCCTGGCCCCCCGAGCAACTAATGAAAAACTGTTTTTT
TRBJ2-7,many,TRBV12-3/TRBV12-4,TRBD1,CASSWTGGLGYEQYF,TGTGCCAGCAGTTGGACAGGGGGACTCGGGTACGAGCAGTACTTC
TRBJ2-1,many,TRBV12-3/TRBV12-4,NA,CASSFRGEQFF,TGTGCCAGCAGTTTCAGGGGAGAGCAGTTCTTC
TRBJ1-1,few,TRBV5-6,NA,CASSRYGPFGDTEAFF,TGTGCCAGCAGCCGATACGGGCCCTTTGGTGACACTGAAGCTTTCTTT
TRBJ2-7,NA,TRBV20-1,NA,CSARGGASPYEQYF,TGCAGTGCTCGAGGGGGGGCCAGCCCTTACGAGCAGTACTTC
TRBJ2-5,NA,TRBV6-5,NA,CASVGFGVQETQYF,TGTGCCAGCGTAGGGTTCGGGGTCCAAGAGACCCAGTACTTC
TRBJ2-3,many,TRBV5-1,NA,CASSFTHSTDTQYF,TGCGCCAGCAGCTTCACCCACAGCACAGATACGCAGTATTTT
TRBJ2-7,NA,TRBV30,NA,CAWSQGGGQYF,TGTGCCTGGAGCCAGGGTGGTGGGCAGTACTTC
TRBJ1-4,NA,TRBV4-3,NA,CASSQEGQKGEKLFF,TGCGCCAGCAGCCAAGAGGGCCAGAAAGGTGAAAAACTGTTTTTT
TRBJ2-3,few,TRBV7-2,TRBD1,CASSGRQGTPTDTQYF,TGTGCCAGCAGCGGTCGACAGGGGACCCCCACAGATACGCAGTATTTT
TRBJ2-3,few,TRBV2,NA,CASNRAGIPDTQYF,TGTGCCAGCAACCGGGCAGGGATCCCAGATACGCAGTATTTT
TRBJ2-2,NA,TRBV3-1,NA,CASSPPPHQGTGELFF,TGTGCCAGCAGCCCTCCACCCCATCAGGGGACCGGGGAGCTGTTTTTT
TRBJ1-4,NA,TRBV5-1,TRBD1,CASSSGTGEFAELFF,TGCGCCAGCAGCTCCGGGACAGGGGAGTTCGCAGAACTGTTTTTT
TRBJ1-2,NA,TRBV7-9,NA,CASSLVSSGYTF,TGTGCCAGCAGCTTAGTCAGCTCTGGCTACACCTTC
TRBJ2-1,NA,TRBV12-3/TRBV12-4,NA,CASSFATNSYNEQFF,TGTGCCAGCAGTTTCGCAACGAACTCCTACAATGAGCAGTTCTTC
TRBJ2-7,few,TRBV7-9,TRBD2,CASSVLAGGPYEQYF,TGTGCCAGCAGCGTTCTAGCGGGGGGTCCCTACGAGCAGTACTTC
TRBJ1-5,NA,TRBV12-3/TRBV12-4,NA,CASSPGEGGQPQHF,TGTGCCAGCAGCCCCGGGGAGGGAGGACAGCCCCAGCATTTT
TRBJ2-1,NA,TRBV28,TRBD1,CASSLWGTGGAEEQFF,TGTGCCAGCAGTTTATGGGGGACAGGGGGCGCGGAAGAGCAGTTCTTC
TRBJ2-7,few,TRBV6-5,TRBD1,CASSRGQGVYEQYF,TGTGCCAGCAGTCGGGGACAGGGGGTCTACGAGCAGTACTTC
TRBJ2-2,few,TRBV14,NA,CASSHGAMAGELFF,TGTGCCAGCAGCCACGGGGCGATGGCCGGGGAGCTGTTTTTT
TRBJ2-6,NA,TRBV27,NA,CASSSTRQGSSGANVLTF,TGTGCCAGCAGTTCCACACGTCAGGGGTCCTCTGGGGCCAACGTCCTGACTTTC
TRBJ1-2,NA,TRBV7-2,NA,CASTPGADYGYTF,TGTGCCAGCACCCCAGGAGCAGACTATGGCTACACCTTC
TRBJ2-7,NA,TRBV12-3/TRBV12-4,NA,CASSRRQAYEQYF,TGTGCCAGCAGTCGGCGACAGGCCTACGAGCAGTACTTC
TRBJ2-5,NA,TRBV12-3/TRBV12-4,TRBD1,CASNSGTEETQYF,TGTGCCAGCAACTCCGGGACAGAAGAGACCCAGTACTTC
TRBJ2-2,NA,TRBV6-5,NA,CASSPGLEVGELFF,TGTGCCAGCAGTCCGGGCCTCGAGGTCGGGGAGCTGTTTTTT
TRBJ2-3,many,TRBV24-1,TRBD1,CATKTGGGDTQYF,TGTGCCACTAAGACAGGGGGCGGAGATACGCAGTATTTT
TRBJ2-3,NA,TRBV4-3,TRBD1,CASSQRQGRDTQYF,TGCGCCAGCAGCCAGAGACAGGGCCGGGATACGCAGTATTTT
TRBJ1-5,NA,TRBV5-8,NA,CASSLGGLTDQPQHF,TGTGCCAGCAGTTTAGGAGGGTTGACAGATCAGCCCCAGCATTTT
TRBJ1-2,few,TRBV7-8,NA,CASSLDGSPYYGYTF,TGTGCCAGCAGCTTAGATGGGTCCCCTTACTATGGCTACACCTTC
TRBJ2-1,NA,TRBV5-1,NA,CASSLDRVPYNEQFF,TGCGCCAGCAGCTTGGACAGGGTTCCCTACAATGAGCAGTTCTTC
TRBJ1-5,few,TRBV3-1,NA,CASSQDWRGGNQPQHF,TGTGCCAGCAGCCAAGATTGGCGGGGAGGCAATCAGCCCCAGCATTTT
TRBJ1-1,few,TRBV4-1,NA,CASSRDAQNTEAFF,TGCGCCAGCAGCCGGGACGCCCAGAACACTGAAGCTTTCTTT
TRBJ2-1,NA,TRBV3-1,TRBD1,CASSPRDRGLYNEQFF,TGTGCCAGCAGCCCCCGCGACAGGGGGCTTTACAATGAGCAGTTCTTC
TRBJ2-1,NA,TRBV7-6,NA,CASSLLGLNEQFF,TGTGCCAGCAGCTTATTAGGACTCAATGAGCAGTTCTTC
TRBJ2-2,NA,TRBV12-5,NA,CASGLVLRGSGELFF,TGTGCTAGTGGTTTGGTACTCAGGGGTTCCGGGGAGCTGTTTTTT
TRBJ1-1,NA,TRBV10-3,NA,CAISEERTEAFF,TGTGCCATCAGTGAGGAAAGGACAGAAGCTTTCTTT
TRBJ1-2,NA,TRBV6-2/TRBV6-3,NA,CASSHKGGYTF,TGTGCCAGCAGCCACAAAGGTGGCTACACCTTC